This entry lists 7 T cell receptor beta chains sequenced from one sample in a study of T cell responses to AZD1222 COVID-19 vaccine. Here immunoSEQ multiplex PCR was the method, and the copy in TCRdb shows in-frame clones only, minus some. The sample has more than 85,000 clones, 87% seen once; the top ten hold 5% to 5.5%. This specimen was peripheral blood, taken on day 0 of AZD1222 vaccination. The receptors derive from an adult in good health.

This clone was detected only once. This chain uses TRBV6-5 with TRBJ1-6; D unresolved. V lost 2 bases, J lost 6 bases, and 5 bases lay in between. There are 13 residues in the CDR3. Germline-derived CDR1 and CDR2 are MNHEY and SVGAGI. The chain's CDR3 is CASSYRVNSPLHF. DNA of the CDR3: TGTGCCAGCAGTTACCGGGTTAATTCACCCCTCCACTTT.

This chain uses TRBV28 with TRBJ1-1; 9 bases agree with TRBD1. CDR1 is MDHEN, CDR2 SYDVKM, per germline. The CDR3 runs 17 residues. V gave up 0 bases and J gave up 1 base; unmatched junction bases: 6. This chain's CDR3 is CASSLWTGGKGNTEAFF. In DNA, the CDR3 is TGTGCCAGCAGTTTATGGACAGGGGGTAAAGGGAACACTGAAGCTTTCTTT.

The rearrangement links TRBV9 to TRBJ2-1; maybe TRBD1 (5 bases). Germline V lookup: CDR1 SGDLS, CDR2 YYNGEE. The CDR3 runs to 14 residues. The V gene lost 7 bases and the J gene lost 8 bases, with 19 bases spanning the gap. CDR3 region: CASSDLQGSHEQFF. For the CDR3, the DNA is TGTGCCAGCTCAGATCTCCAGGGTTCGCATGAGCAGTTCTTC. The complete variable domain, with remaining parts taken from reference TRBV9 and TRBJ2-1, reads DSGVTQTPKHLITATGQRVTLRCSPRSGDLSVYWYQQSLDQGLQFLIQYYNGEERAKGNILERFSAQQFPDLHSELNLSSLELGDSALYFCASSDLQGSHEQFFGPGTRLTVL.

V gene TRBV5-5 combines with J gene TRBJ2-7; TRBD2 agrees at 7 bases. Trimming at V came to 4 bases and at J to 4 bases, leaving 11 bases not matched to a gene. Germline CDR1 reads SGHKS; CDR2 reads YYEKEE (reference sequence). The CDR3 consists of 15 residues. The DNA of the CDR3 is TGTGCCAGCAGCCGTAGCGGGTCCTCCTGGTACGAGCAGTACTTC. Translating gives CASSRSGSSWYEQYF.

The V and J genes are TRBV30 and TRBJ2-7, with 9 nucleotides matching TRBD1. The CDR3 is 13 amino acids. CDR1 is GTSNPN, CDR2 SVGIG, per germline (reference sequence). With 4 bases clipped from V and 5 bases from J, the junction kept 6 bases outside the gene matches. CDR3 in amino acids: CAWKGTGYDEQYF. DNA for the CDR3: TGTGCCTGGAAAGGGACAGGGTATGACGAGCAGTACTTC.

The chain is built from TRBV18 and TRBJ2-5; a weak D match, TRBD1 (5 bases). Germline loops: CDR1 KGHSH, CDR2 LQKENI. The V and J ends lost 4 bases and 5 bases respectively, with 11 bases between them. This CDR3 spans 13 amino acids. The CDR3 region has the DNA TGTGCCAGCTCACAACAGGCCAGCGAGACCCAGTACTTC. It translates to CASSQQASETQYF.

The chain combines TRBV28 with TRBJ2-3; 8 nucleotides match TRBD2. V lost 6 bases and J lost 7; bases outside the gene matches: 3. The length of the CDR3 is 12 residues. Germline V gene lookup returns CDR1 MDHEN and CDR2 SYDVKM. CDR3 sequence: CASSPGGYTQYF. Written as DNA, the CDR3 is TGTGCCAGCAGCCCGGGAGGGTATACGCAGTATTTT.